Judged by abundance, the clone carrying this TCR beta chain is medium-sized. All gene names here are mouse names. The CDR3 end lies 1 residue beyond the end of the read and is filled in from the germline J gene. The sample is drawn from a study of tissue T cells after allogeneic stem cell transplantation. Germline CDR1 reads KGHTA; CDR2 reads FQNQQP. The CDR3 spans 13 residues. The data were produced by immunoSEQ multiplex PCR, yet TCRdb's version contains in-frame clones alone and is incomplete. The table lists several thousand clones, approximately 46% of them singletons. The sample's time point: mouse harvest day 7 after allogeneic transplant. The graft held 10^6 splenic CD5+ T cells and 10^7 T-cell-depleted bone marrow cells.

The V gene is TRBV23, the J gene TRBJ1-5. This clonotype was obtained from a female BALB/c mouse given C57BL/6 T cells with graft-versus-host disease after an allogeneic hematopoietic cell transplant. The sample consisted of gut tissue. The CDR3 bases that were read are TGCTCCAGCAGCTGGGACAACAACCAGGCTCCGCTT. It is translated as CSSSWDNNQAPL. The CDR3 as a whole reads CSSSWDNNQAPLF.